This passage covers 14 T cell receptor beta chains from one sample sequenced in a study of shared clonotypes between healthy human individuals. Naive-designated CD8 cells lacked CD45RO, were positively enriched for CCR7, and omitted terminally differentiated effector memory CD45RA+ cells. Sequencing used immunoSEQ multiplex PCR; TCRdb keeps in-frame clones, though not all of them. The data hold about 2 million clones, with about 95% observed a single time. The source material was naive CD8+ T cells sorted from blood. Receptor source: a man aged 18 to 29 in good health.

The chain has TRBV13 and TRBJ1-6; TRBD1 might be the D (6 bases). Trimming cost V 2 bases and J 1 base, with 9 bases left between them. Germline CDR1 and CDR2: PRHDT and FYEKMQ (reference sequence). There are 16 residues in the CDR3. The DNA of the CDR3 is TGTGCCAGCAGCTTATGGGGGCAGTCCTATAATTCACCCCTCCACTTT. Translation: CASSLWGQSYNSPLHF.

The chain is built from TRBV5-1 and TRBJ2-7; tentative D call: TRBD2 (5 bases). This CDR3 has 14 amino acids. CDR1 and CDR2 from the germline V gene are SGHRS and YFSETQ. Trimming stripped 1 base from V and 6 bases from J, with 14 bases between. CDR3: CASSLLLDGSEQYF. As DNA, the CDR3 is TGCGCCAGCAGCTTGCTACTAGACGGTAGCGAGCAGTACTTC.

This clone appeared a single time. The V gene is TRBV4-3, the J gene TRBJ2-5; D gene uncertain. V lost 0 bases and J lost 3, with 11 bases in between. The germline V gene encodes CDR1 LGHNA and CDR2 YSLEER. The CDR3 contains 15 residues. CDR3 region: CASSQDLEMKETQYF. CDR3 nucleotides: TGCGCCAGCAGCCAAGATCTAGAAATGAAAGAGACCCAGTACTTC.

The CDR3 is CASSAQSQGASYGYTF. The CDR3 DNA is TGTGCCAGCAGCGCCCAATCACAGGGGGCGAGCTATGGCTACACCTTC. The V gene is TRBV7-9, the J gene TRBJ1-2; 9 positions match TRBD1. The CDR3 contains 16 residues. Trimming took 5 bases from V and 4 from J; bases not matched to a gene: 11. Germline V gives CDR1 SEHNR, CDR2 FQNEAQ (reference sequence).

V gene TRBV14 combines with J gene TRBJ2-3, with unresolved D. Germline V lookup: CDR1 SGHDN, CDR2 FVKESK. The length of the CDR3 is 15 residues. Trimming took 3 bases from V and 1 from J, leaving 11 bases between them. This chain's CDR3 is CASSHLPMGTDTQYF. CDR3 bases: TGTGCCAGCAGCCATCTCCCCATGGGCACAGATACGCAGTATTTT.

The CDR3, as DNA: TGTGCCAGCAGCTTGTTAGGGGTTGGGCAATTAGCTAACATTCAGTACTTC. Translation: CASSLLGVGQLANIQYF. The chain uses TRBV5-4 and TRBJ2-4; a possible D gene is TRBD1 (5 bases). Germline V gives CDR1 SGHNT, CDR2 YYREEE (reference sequence). V was cut by 1 base and J by 7 bases, with 21 bases left in between. This CDR3 comprises 17 residues.

The J gene is TRBJ2-4, the V gene TRBV5-8, with 9 bases matching TRBD1. J was trimmed by 8 bases and V by 4 bases; bases with no gene match: 13. The CDR3 covers 16 residues. CDR1 and CDR2 from the germline V gene are SGHTS and YDEGEE. DNA for the CDR3: TGTGCCAGCAGCCCCCGCTGGGACAGGGTGATGGACATTCAGTACTTC. Its protein product is CASSPRWDRVMDIQYF.

The V and J genes are TRBV10-3 and TRBJ2-3, with 9 bases matching TRBD2. This CDR3 has 13 amino acids. From germline, CDR1 is ENHRY and CDR2 SYGVKD. With 10 bases clipped from V and 0 bases from J, the junction kept 2 bases outside the gene matches. The CDR3 DNA is TGTGCCACCGGGACTAGCAGCACAGATACGCAGTATTTT. It translates to CATGTSSTDTQYF.

With regard to this clone: This sample includes further DNA sequences coding for the same CDR3. The V and J genes are TRBV11-2 and TRBJ2-7, with D uncertain. V was shortened by 4 bases and J by 3 bases, with 7 bases between the two germline ends. Germline CDR1 and CDR2: SGHAT and FQNNGV. The CDR3 has 12 amino acids. The CDR3, as DNA: TGTGCCAGCAGCTACCCCTTCTACGAGCAGTACTTC. It translates to CASSYPFYEQYF.

This clone was seen a single time. J is TRBJ2-1 and V is TRBV11-3; 8 bases are a match to TRBD2. The J segment lost 8 bases and the V segment lost 4 bases, leaving 19 bases of the junction unmatched. Germline loops: CDR1 SGHNT, CDR2 YENEEA. The CDR3 covers 18 residues. In DNA form, the CDR3 reads TGTGCCAGCAGCTCATACCCCTTGCGAGCGGGAGAGGGGGATGAGCAGTTCTTC. It translates to CASSSYPLRAGEGDEQFF.

The chain combines TRBV15 with TRBJ2-1; no firm D call. Trimming left V 4 bases short and J 6 bases short, with 4 bases between. Germline CDR1 reads LNHNV; CDR2 reads YYDKDF (reference sequence). The length of the CDR3 is 11 residues. The DNA of the CDR3 is TGTGCCACCAGCATGGGCAATGAGCAGTTCTTC. Encoded protein: CATSMGNEQFF.

V usage is TRBV6-1 and J usage is TRBJ1-1; D perhaps matches TRBD1 (5 bases). V gave up 7 bases and J gave up 4 bases, with 13 bases separating them. Germline V gene data show CDR1 as MNHNS and CDR2 as SASEGT. The CDR3 runs to 13 residues. CDR3 region: CASIRGGSTEAFF. The DNA for the CDR3 is TGTGCCAGCATTCGGGGGGGAAGCACTGAAGCTTTCTTT.

V is TRBV7-9 and J is TRBJ2-2; D might be TRBD1 (5 bases). This CDR3 region has 14 residues. Trimming pared 5 bases from V and 4 bases from J, leaving 11 bases between. Germline V lookup: CDR1 SEHNR, CDR2 FQNEAQ (reference sequence). CDR3 nucleotides: TGTGCCAGCAGCCCACCAGGGCGCACCGGGGAGCTGTTTTTT. Translated: CASSPPGRTGELFF.

V and J are TRBV6-1 and TRBJ2-5, with D hard to call. CDR1 is MNHNS, CDR2 SASEGT, per germline. Trimming removed 3 bases at V and 6 bases at J, with 20 bases between. The CDR3 covers 16 residues. CDR3 sequence (DNA): TGTGCCAGCAGTGATGGGAATAGAGATTACGAGCAGACCCAGTACTTC. This gives the protein CASSDGNRDYEQTQYF.